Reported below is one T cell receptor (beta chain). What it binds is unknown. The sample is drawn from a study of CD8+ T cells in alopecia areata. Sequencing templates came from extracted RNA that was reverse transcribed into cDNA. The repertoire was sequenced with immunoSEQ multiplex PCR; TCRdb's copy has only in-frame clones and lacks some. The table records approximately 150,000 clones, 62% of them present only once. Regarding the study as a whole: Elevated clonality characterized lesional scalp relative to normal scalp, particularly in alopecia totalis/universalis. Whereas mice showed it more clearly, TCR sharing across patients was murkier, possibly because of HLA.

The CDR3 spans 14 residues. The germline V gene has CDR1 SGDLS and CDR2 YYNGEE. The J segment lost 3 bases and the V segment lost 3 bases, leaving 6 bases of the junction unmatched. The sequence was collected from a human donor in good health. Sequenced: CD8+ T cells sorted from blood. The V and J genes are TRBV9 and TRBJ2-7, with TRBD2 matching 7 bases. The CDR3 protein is CASSASGEHYEQYF. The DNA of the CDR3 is TGTGCCAGCAGCGCCAGCGGGGAACACTACGAGCAGTACTTC.